This TCR beta chain comes out of a study of T cell responses to AZD1222 COVID-19 vaccine. This CDR3 is built from 14 residues. The germline V gene encodes CDR1 SGHRS and CDR2 YFSETQ. Trimming removed 0 bases from V and 9 bases from J; junction bases left unmatched: 6. Sequenced by immunoSEQ multiplex PCR; TCRdb stores in-frame clones only, minus some. The table includes about 110,000 clones, roughly 90% detected once. The V gene is TRBV5-1, the J gene TRBJ2-1; 7 nucleotides agree with TRBD2. The receptor comes from an adult in good health. The source material was peripheral blood, sampled on day 0 of AZD1222 vaccination. The CDR3 DNA reads as TGCGCCAGCAGCTTGGGACTAGCTGTGGGTGAGCAGTTCTTC. Translation gives CASSLGLAVGEQFF.